The sequence of this TCR beta chain was determined in a study of beta chain features in type 1 diabetes. Study results and caveats: Researchers reported that naive, central memory and Treg TCRB repertoires appeared more similar in patients than in healthy donors. In every one of the four CD4+ subsets, TCRB CDR3s were moderately but significantly shorter in Type 1 diabetes patients.

Germline values: CDR1 SGHRS, CDR2 YFSETQ. The CDR3 contains 15 residues. The V gene end was trimmed by 4 bases and the J gene end by 5 bases; junction bases not matched to a gene: 6. The authors sorted CD4+ naive, central memory, regulatory and stem cell-like memory cells via CD45RO/CCR7/CD25/CD127/CD95/CD27. Every sorted population was more than 98% pure. This clone has just a few counts. The antigen is not known. Expressed TCRB transcripts were sequenced, since all the RNA that had been isolated was reverse transcribed. This table comes from immunoSEQ multiplex PCR, and its TCRdb copy is limited to in-frame clones, with some not included. The data hold roughly 400,000 clones, with 8.5% to 10% observed a single time.

The receptor was derived from a man aged 30 to 39 with type 1 diabetes. This chain joins TRBV5-1 and TRBJ2-1; 10 bases agree with TRBD2. The specimen was central memory CD4+ T cells from blood. CDR3 loop: CASSPLAGDHNEQFF. The DNA of the CDR3 is TGCGCCAGCAGCCCCCTAGCGGGAGACCACAATGAGCAGTTCTTC.